This is a list of T cell receptor beta chains from one sample in a study of Graves' ophthalmopathy and Graves' hyperthyroidism. TCRdb re-called the multiplex PCR reads through MiXCR, storing one row per CDR3 protein. Altogether about 380,000 distinct CDR3 sequences are present, approximately 15% being singletons, with the ten largest covering approximately 7%. Sequencing used peripheral blood. Receptor source: a woman aged 18-29 years with stable Graves' hyperthyroidism. Each CDR3 is given with its conserved first and last residue. The order of the fields is CDR3 protein, CDR3 DNA, clone size, J gene, V gene, D gene. The D gene is left open where the match is weak. Expanded clones get a size class; other rows say once, few or many, or leave the size out.

CASSVMGGGNQPQHF	TGTGCCAGCAGTGTGATGGGGGGGGGCAATCAGCCCCAGCATTTT	many	TRBJ1-5	TRBV2	NA
CSVEDLGINIKYF	TGCAGCGTTGAAGATCTAGGAATAAACATTAAGTACTTC	many	TRBJ2-4	TRBV29-1	NA
CASSFLVGTEAFF	TGTGCCAGCAGTTTCTTGGTGGGGACTGAAGCTTTCTTT	many	TRBJ1-1	TRBV12-3/TRBV12-4	NA
CASGLVGGLSNQPQHF	TGTGCTAGTGGTTTGGTTGGAGGTCTAAGCAATCAGCCCCAGCATTTT	many	TRBJ1-5	TRBV12-5	NA
CASSRPGGNYGYTF	TGCGCCAGCAGCCGTCCCGGGGGAAACTATGGCTACACCTTC	many	TRBJ1-2	TRBV4-1	NA
CASSQDAGDLSEAFF	TGCGCCAGCAGCCAAGATGCTGGGGATCTCTCTGAAGCTTTCTTT	many	TRBJ1-1	TRBV4-1	NA
CASSPRSLFYGYTF	TGCGCCAGCAGCCCCCGTTCCCTTTTTTATGGCTACACCTTC	many	TRBJ1-2	TRBV5-1	NA
CASSFGVYETQYF	TGTGCCAGCAGCTTCGGAGTATACGAGACCCAGTACTTC	many	TRBJ2-5	TRBV7-9	NA
CSARDPPGMGDAFF	TGCAGTGCTAGAGATCCCCCCGGTATGGGGGATGCTTTCTTT	many	TRBJ1-1	TRBV20-1	NA
CATSDPGQASQETQYF	TGTGCCACCAGTGACCCGGGACAGGCGTCCCAAGAGACCCAGTACTTC	many	TRBJ2-5	TRBV24-1	TRBD1
CASTVTNYGYTF	TGTGCCAGCACAGTCACTAACTATGGTTACACCTTC	NA	TRBJ1-2	TRBV6-1	NA
CASSRTPGTGLEETQYF	TGTGCCAGCAGTAGGACCCCCGGGACAGGGCTAGAGGAGACCCAGTACTTC	many	TRBJ2-5	TRBV6-1	TRBD1
CASSLGPAIYGYTF	TGTGCCAGCAGCTTAGGACCAGCAATTTATGGCTACACCTTC	NA	TRBJ1-2	TRBV7-2	NA
CASSEFFVDGQPQHF	TGTGCCAGCAGTGAATTTTTTGTGGATGGTCAGCCCCAGCATTTT	NA	TRBJ1-5	TRBV6-1	NA
CASSYYTGQGGTNTEAFF	TGTGCCAGCAGTTACTATACGGGGCAGGGGGGGACGAACACTGAAGCTTTCTTT	NA	TRBJ1-1	TRBV6-2/TRBV6-3	TRBD1
CASSLVDRGYGCTF	TGTGCCAGCAGCTTGGTGGACAGGGGGTATGGCTGCACCTTC	NA	TRBJ1-2	TRBV5-6	TRBD1
CASLSLVNTGELFF	TGTGCCAGTCTGTCGTTAGTGAACACCGGGGAGCTGTTTTTT	many	TRBJ2-2	TRBV19	NA
CASSFKPVFYGYTF	TGTGCCAGCAGTTTTAAGCCGGTCTTCTATGGCTACACCTTC	many	TRBJ1-2	TRBV12-3/TRBV12-4	NA
CASSTGTGGGYTF	TGTGCCAGCAGCACCGGGACAGGTGGCGGCTACACCTTC	many	TRBJ1-2	TRBV6-1	TRBD1
CSVVGMKVGETQYF	TGCAGCGTTGTAGGTATGAAGGTCGGAGAGACCCAGTACTTC	NA	TRBJ2-5	TRBV29-1	NA
CASSVGGANQETQYF	TGTGCCAGCAGCGTAGGAGGTGCTAACCAAGAGACCCAGTACTTC	many	TRBJ2-5	TRBV9	NA
CSANPRDRIFYGYTF	TGCAGTGCTAACCCCCGGGACAGAATATTCTATGGCTACACCTTC	many	TRBJ1-2	TRBV20-1	TRBD1
CASSLEGGADTQYF	TGTGCCAGCAGCTTAGAGGGGGGGGCAGATACGCAGTATTTT	few	TRBJ2-3	TRBV11-2	TRBD2
CASSQDRFEAFF	TGTGCCAGCAGCCAAGACCGGTTCGAAGCTTTCTTT	many	TRBJ1-1	TRBV4-2	NA
CASTSLTGELFF	TGTGCCAGCACCTCCCTTACCGGGGAGCTGTTTTTT	NA	TRBJ2-2	TRBV6-1	NA
CASSQGLTLRDTQYF	TGCGCCAGCAGCCAGGGACTAACCCTTAGAGATACGCAGTATTTT	few	TRBJ2-3	TRBV5-1	TRBD2
CASSLSRGLGNQPQHF	TGTGCCAGCAGCTTGTCCAGGGGGCTAGGCAATCAGCCCCAGCATTTT	few	TRBJ1-5	TRBV13	TRBD1
CASSRDTGELFF	TGTGCCAGCAGTCGGGACACCGGGGAGCTGTTTTTT	many	TRBJ2-2	TRBV6-4	NA
CATSTDGGGEQYF	TGTGCCACTTCAACCGACGGGGGCGGCGAGCAGTACTTC	many	TRBJ2-7	TRBV19	NA
CASSLMGRTNYGYTF	TGTGCCAGCAGCTTGATGGGCCGAACTAACTATGGCTACACCTTC	many	TRBJ1-2	TRBV7-2	NA
CASSIGGLAGVQETQYF	TGTGCCAGCAGTATAGGAGGGCTAGCGGGGGTACAAGAGACCCAGTACTTC	many	TRBJ2-5	TRBV11-2	TRBD2
CASSLVITGTGTSGANVLTF	TGTGCCAGCAGCTTAGTAATCACCGGGACAGGGACCTCTGGGGCCAACGTCCTGACTTTC	many	TRBJ2-6	TRBV7-2	TRBD1
CASSSTGRRTEAFF	TGTGCCAGCAGCTCCACAGGGAGGAGGACTGAAGCTTTCTTT	NA	TRBJ1-1	TRBV7-6	NA
CASSWGQVAGYTF	TGTGCCAGCAGTTGGGGTCAGGTCGCCGGCTACACCTTC	many	TRBJ1-2	TRBV6-5	NA
CASSYFGSGAKWRGYTF	TGTGCCAGCAGTTATTTCGGGTCAGGAGCTAAATGGCGCGGCTACACCTTC	many	TRBJ1-2	TRBV6-5	NA
CASSQDRRAHYSNQPQHF	TGTGCCAGCAGCCAAGATCGCCGGGCACATTATAGCAATCAGCCCCAGCATTTT	NA	TRBJ1-5	TRBV14	NA
CASSVDQGRTEAFF	TGTGCCAGCAGCGTAGATCAGGGACGGACTGAAGCTTTCTTT	many	TRBJ1-1	TRBV9	NA
CSARDPGDQPQHF	TGCAGTGCTAGAGATCCAGGGGATCAGCCCCAGCATTTT	many	TRBJ1-5	TRBV20-1	NA
CASSQDRTRQTGLVYNSPLHF	TGTGCCAGCAGCCAAGATCGAACAAGACAAACAGGGCTGGTCTATAATTCACCCCTCCACTTT	few	TRBJ1-6	TRBV3-1	NA
CASSGKDRLVDRSTEAFF	TGTGCCAGCAGTGGGAAGGACAGGCTCGTTGACCGTTCCACTGAAGCTTTCTTT	many	TRBJ1-1	TRBV25-1	TRBD1
CASSPRYESNQPQHF	TGTGCCAGCAGCCCCCGGTATGAGAGCAATCAGCCCCAGCATTTT	many	TRBJ1-5	TRBV12-3/TRBV12-4	NA
CASSPRTGLLYGYTF	TGTGCCAGCAGCCCTAGGACAGGGCTCCTATATGGCTACACCTTC	many	TRBJ1-2	TRBV7-2	TRBD1
CASTIAGGETQYF	TGTGCCAGCACCATAGCTGGGGGGGAGACCCAGTACTTC	NA	TRBJ2-5	TRBV6-1	NA
CASSEQGRGIQYF	TGTGCCAGCAGTGAGCAGGGCCGGGGCATTCAGTACTTC	few	TRBJ2-4	TRBV2	NA
CSVVSDRGNQPQHF	TGCAGCGTTGTTTCGGACAGGGGTAATCAGCCCCAGCATTTT	many	TRBJ1-5	TRBV29-1	TRBD1
CASRRTGQAYEQYF	TGTGCCAGCAGAAGGACAGGACAAGCCTACGAGCAGTACTTC	many	TRBJ2-7	TRBV6-1	TRBD1
CASSYGTVSAEAFF	TGTGCCAGCAGTTACGGGACAGTGAGCGCTGAAGCTTTCTTT	many	TRBJ1-1	TRBV6-2/TRBV6-3	TRBD1
CASSLGNQEGYGYGYTF	TGTGCCAGCAGCTTAGGTAACCAAGAGGGGTATGGCTATGGCTACACCTTC	NA	TRBJ1-2	TRBV11-2	NA
CASSSLREETQYF	TGTGCCAGCAGCTCCCTAAGAGAAGAGACCCAGTACTTC	NA	TRBJ2-5	TRBV5-5	NA
CSARTIQGNQPQHF	TGCAGTGCTAGGACCATACAGGGTAACCAGCCCCAGCATTTT	many	TRBJ1-5	TRBV20-1	NA
CASSQGVRVDEQYF	TGTGCCAGCAGCCAAGGGGTTAGGGTTGACGAGCAGTACTTC	many	TRBJ2-7	TRBV4-2	NA
CASSISKGGYTF	TGTGCCAGTAGTATCTCAAAGGGTGGCTACACCTTC	many	TRBJ1-2	TRBV19	NA
CASSLEREETQYF	TGCGCCAGCAGCTTAGAGAGAGAAGAGACCCAGTACTTC	NA	TRBJ2-5	TRBV5-1	NA
CASSQGFGEAFF	TGTGCCAGCAGCCAAGGGTTTGGTGAAGCTTTCTTT	many	TRBJ1-1	TRBV3-1	NA
CSVERGYEQYF	TGCAGCGTTGAAAGGGGCTACGAGCAGTACTTC	many	TRBJ2-7	TRBV29-1	NA